Listed below are T cell receptor beta chains from one sample, sequenced in a study of pediatric ulcerative colitis. The repertoire was sequenced with immunoSEQ multiplex PCR; TCRdb's copy has only in-frame clones and lacks some. This sample carries about 36,000 clones, 83% of them seen once, and the ten largest clones take 20% to 25%. Material: blood. The receptors here all came from a girl aged 10-17 years with moderate ulcerative colitis. The CDR3 runs from the conserved cysteine through the conserved F or W. Expanded clones are given a class, and other clones once, few, many or no size at all.

CDR3aa	v_gene	j_gene	abundance
CASTPRSRPADEQYF	TRBV28	TRBJ2-7	-
CATSSAPGNEQYF	TRBV15	TRBJ2-7	-
CASSRVGGYEQYF	TRBV4-1	TRBJ2-7	-
CASSSSSGSGTEAFF	TRBV6-6	TRBJ1-1	once
CASSPGSGRALNEQFF	TRBV9	TRBJ2-1	once
CASTTTGHHTGELFF	TRBV5-1	TRBJ2-2	-
CSVETGAEAFF	TRBV29-1	TRBJ1-1	-
CASSSGLLRTGGYGYTF	TRBV7-9	TRBJ1-2	-
CASSLAIHTEAFF	TRBV7-2	TRBJ1-1	-
CASSERHTNQPQHF	TRBV14	TRBJ1-5	-
CASSYGEGAKNIQYF	TRBV6-5	TRBJ2-4	-
CASSQAGGGEVTEAFF	TRBV4-1	TRBJ1-1	-
CASSLDRIRFYEQYF	TRBV7-2	TRBJ2-7	once
CAISESSGANVLTF	TRBV10-3	TRBJ2-6	-
CASSPFRGQETQYF	TRBV9	TRBJ2-5	-
CATSRRLAEETQYF	TRBV15	TRBJ2-5	-
CAGGTGSGYYEQYF	TRBV30	TRBJ2-7	-
CASSHRDSSYNEQFF	TRBV27	TRBJ2-1	-
CATSRDWATGASEQYF	TRBV15	TRBJ2-7	-
CASSQGPGISEQYF	TRBV4-1	TRBJ2-7	-
CASSRSTSGGQTQYF	TRBV6-5	TRBJ2-5	-
CASSPTGGSETQYF	TRBV9	TRBJ2-5	-
CASSLAGVVDTQYF	TRBV10-1	TRBJ2-3	-
CASSLAGNTEAFF	TRBV27	TRBJ1-1	few
CASSIGEKLFF	TRBV19	TRBJ1-4	-
CASSQGIDNYGYTF	TRBV4-1	TRBJ1-2	once
CASSVRGGELYEQYF	TRBV9	TRBJ2-7	-
CASSWTGGLSSYEQYF	TRBV5-1	TRBJ2-7	-
CSVLRGLSNTEAFF	TRBV29-1	TRBJ1-1	-
CASSYGTVNQPQHF	TRBV6-5	TRBJ1-5	few
CASTTLAAHEQYF	TRBV6-5	-	-
CASKKQGPYGYTF	TRBV6-1	TRBJ1-2	-
CASSLTRSQGREGYTF	TRBV13	TRBJ1-2	few
CASSLEGAQNSPLHF	TRBV5-1	TRBJ1-6	-
CASSPTELNTEAFF	TRBV7-9	TRBJ1-1	-
CASSQGEGSFTGNTIYF	TRBV4-2	TRBJ1-3	-
CAWRVKQGGQPQHF	TRBV30	TRBJ1-5	once
CASSPPGLEAFF	TRBV28	TRBJ1-1	once
CASSAKSGASYNEQFF	TRBV9	TRBJ2-1	-
CASSVGIGYEQYF	TRBV2	TRBJ2-7	-
CASSQDRGYSPDTQYF	TRBV4-1	TRBJ2-3	-
CASSVGQGDQPQHF	TRBV2	TRBJ1-5	-
CAWTRGLGAEQYF	TRBV30	TRBJ2-7	-
CASSSDRYQETQYF	TRBV5-4	TRBJ2-5	-
CASSKGPRSSYNEQFF	TRBV21-1	TRBJ2-1	once
CASSQDPGEYEQYF	TRBV4-1	TRBJ2-7	-
CASSQDSIGRWATGELFF	TRBV4-2	TRBJ2-2	-
CASNAGQALNTEAFF	TRBV6-1	TRBJ1-1	-
CASRRGFQYEQFF	TRBV28	TRBJ2-1	-
CAWWTKGTQYF	TRBV30	TRBJ2-3	-
CASSWTGPAATGLRGQPQHF	TRBV5-5	TRBJ1-5	-
CSVEGQGLYNEQFF	TRBV29-1	TRBJ2-1	-
CASSLGLAGAGFF	TRBV5-8	TRBJ2-1	few
CSVVGDSTNTEAFF	TRBV29-1	TRBJ1-1	large
CASTPSYEQYF	TRBV2	TRBJ2-7	-
CASRLERVATEAFF	TRBV6-1	TRBJ1-1	-
CASSSGQGNTEAFF	TRBV5-1	TRBJ1-1	-
CASSLTWAGSDNEQFF	TRBV7-9	TRBJ2-1	-
CASSLLSSSYEQYF	TRBV14	TRBJ2-7	-